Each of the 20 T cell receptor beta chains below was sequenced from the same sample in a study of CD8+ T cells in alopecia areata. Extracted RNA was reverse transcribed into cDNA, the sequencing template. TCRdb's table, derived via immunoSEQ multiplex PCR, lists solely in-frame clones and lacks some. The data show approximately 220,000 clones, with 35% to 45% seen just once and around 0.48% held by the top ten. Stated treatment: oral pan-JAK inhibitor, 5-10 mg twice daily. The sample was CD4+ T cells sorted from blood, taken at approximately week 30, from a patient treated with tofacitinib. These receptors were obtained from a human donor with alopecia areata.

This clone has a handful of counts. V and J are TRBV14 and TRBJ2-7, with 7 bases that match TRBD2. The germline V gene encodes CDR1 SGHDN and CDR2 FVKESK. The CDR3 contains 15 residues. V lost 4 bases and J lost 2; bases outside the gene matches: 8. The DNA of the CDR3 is TGTGCCAGCAGCCCTGTGGCAGGGACTACCTACGAGCAGTACTTC. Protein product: CASSPVAGTTYEQYF.

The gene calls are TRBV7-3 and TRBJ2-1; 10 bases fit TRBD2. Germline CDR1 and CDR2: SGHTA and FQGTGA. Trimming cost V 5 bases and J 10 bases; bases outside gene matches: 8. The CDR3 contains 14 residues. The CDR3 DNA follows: TGTGCCAGCAGCACCGGGACTAGCGCGGGAGAGCAGTTCTTC. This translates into CASSTGTSAGEQFF. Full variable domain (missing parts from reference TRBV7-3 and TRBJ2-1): GAGVSQTPSNKVTEKGKYVELRCDPISGHTALYWYRQSLGQGPEFLIYFQGTGAADDSGLPNDRFFAVRPEGSVSTLKIQRTERGDSAVYLCASSTGTSAGEQFFGPGTRLTVL.

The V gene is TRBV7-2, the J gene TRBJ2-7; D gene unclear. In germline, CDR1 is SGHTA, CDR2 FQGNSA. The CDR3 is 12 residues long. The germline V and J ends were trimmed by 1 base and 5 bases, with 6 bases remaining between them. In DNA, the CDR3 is TGTGCCAGCAGCTTAGTACGCCACGAGCAGTACTTC. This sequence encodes CASSLVRHEQYF.

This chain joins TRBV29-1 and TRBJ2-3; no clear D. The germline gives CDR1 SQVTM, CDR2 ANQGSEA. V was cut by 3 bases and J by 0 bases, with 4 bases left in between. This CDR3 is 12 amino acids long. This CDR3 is CSVDHSTDTQYF. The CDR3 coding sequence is TGCAGCGTTGATCACAGCACAGATACGCAGTATTTT.

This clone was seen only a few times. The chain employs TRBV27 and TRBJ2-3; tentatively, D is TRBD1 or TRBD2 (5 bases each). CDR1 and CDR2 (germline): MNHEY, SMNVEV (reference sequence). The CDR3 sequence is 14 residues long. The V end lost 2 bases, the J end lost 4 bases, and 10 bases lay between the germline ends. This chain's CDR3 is CASSLGMGADTQYF. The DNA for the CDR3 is TGTGCCAGCAGTTTAGGCATGGGGGCAGATACGCAGTATTTT.

CDR3 region: CASSVLQKGGEAFF. The DNA for the CDR3 is TGTGCCAGCAGTGTCCTACAGAAAGGTGGTGAAGCTTTCTTT. V is TRBV2 and J is TRBJ1-1; D gene uncertain. The CDR3 has 14 amino acids. Trimming removed 4 bases from V and 7 bases from J, with 16 bases in between. From germline, CDR1 is SNHLY and CDR2 FYNNEI.

The CDR3 coding sequence is TGTGCCAGCAGCCCAGACAGCGGTCGGGGTGGCTACACCTTC. It codes for CASSPDSGRGGYTF. The chain employs TRBV7-2 and TRBJ1-2; possible D gene TRBD1, 5 bases. This CDR3 is 14 amino acids long. Germline CDR1 and CDR2: SGHTA and FQGNSA. V was clipped by 5 bases and J by 7 bases, with 17 bases between them.

The CDR3 protein is CASEAGGNYNEQFF. CDR3 sequence (DNA): TGTGCCAGCGAAGCGGGGGGGAATTACAATGAGCAGTTCTTC. The V call is TRBV28, the J call TRBJ2-1, with 10 nucleotides matching TRBD2. The junction had 5 bases not matched to a gene; V was cut back by 8 bases and J by 4 bases. CDR3 length equals 14 residues. Germline V CDR1 and CDR2: MDHEN, SYDVKM.

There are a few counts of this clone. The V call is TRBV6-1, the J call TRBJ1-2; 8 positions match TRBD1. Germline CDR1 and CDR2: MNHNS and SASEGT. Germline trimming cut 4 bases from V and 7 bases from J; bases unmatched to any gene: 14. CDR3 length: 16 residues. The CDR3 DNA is TGTGCCAGCAGTGCCTTGCCCGGGACAGGTTACTCTGGCTACACCTTC. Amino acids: CASSALPGTGYSGYTF.

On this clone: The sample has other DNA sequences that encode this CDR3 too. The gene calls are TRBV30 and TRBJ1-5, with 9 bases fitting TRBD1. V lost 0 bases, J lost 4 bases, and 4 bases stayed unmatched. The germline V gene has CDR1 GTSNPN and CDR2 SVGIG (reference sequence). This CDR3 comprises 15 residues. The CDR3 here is CAWSVGTGWNQPQHF. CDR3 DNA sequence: TGTGCCTGGAGTGTAGGGACAGGGTGGAATCAGCCCCAGCATTTT.

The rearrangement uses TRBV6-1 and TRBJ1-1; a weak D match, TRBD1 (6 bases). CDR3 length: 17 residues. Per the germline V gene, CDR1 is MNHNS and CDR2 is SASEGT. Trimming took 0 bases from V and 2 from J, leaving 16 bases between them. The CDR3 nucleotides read TGTGCCAGCAGTGAAGCGGGGGCCGCCACATTTAACACTGAAGCTTTCTTT. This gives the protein CASSEAGAATFNTEAFF.

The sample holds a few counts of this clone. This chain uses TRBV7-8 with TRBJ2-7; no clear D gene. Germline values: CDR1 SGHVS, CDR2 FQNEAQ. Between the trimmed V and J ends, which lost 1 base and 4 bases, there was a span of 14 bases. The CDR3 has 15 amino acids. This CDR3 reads CASSLGGKGGYEQYF. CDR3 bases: TGTGCCAGCAGCTTAGGTGGGAAAGGTGGATACGAGCAGTACTTC. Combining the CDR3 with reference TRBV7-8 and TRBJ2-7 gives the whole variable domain GAGVSQSPRYKVAKRGQDVALRCDPISGHVSLFWYQQALGQGPEFLTYFQNEAQLDKSGLPSDRFFAERPEGSVSTLKIQRTQQEDSAVYLCASSLGGKGGYEQYFGPGTRLTVT.

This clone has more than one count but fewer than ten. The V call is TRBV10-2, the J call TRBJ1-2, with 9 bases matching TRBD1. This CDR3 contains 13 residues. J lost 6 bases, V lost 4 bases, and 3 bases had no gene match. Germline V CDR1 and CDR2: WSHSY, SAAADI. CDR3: CASSAGDRDGYTF. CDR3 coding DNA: TGCGCCAGCAGTGCGGGGGACAGGGATGGCTACACCTTC.

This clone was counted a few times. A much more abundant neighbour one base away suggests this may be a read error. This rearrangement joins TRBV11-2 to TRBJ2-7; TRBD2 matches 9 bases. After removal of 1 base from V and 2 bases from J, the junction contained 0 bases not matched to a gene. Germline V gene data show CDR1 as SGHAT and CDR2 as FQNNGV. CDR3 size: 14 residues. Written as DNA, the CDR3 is TGTGCCAGCAGCTTAGGCGGGGGGGCCTACGAGCAGTACTTC. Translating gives CASSLGGGAYEQYF.

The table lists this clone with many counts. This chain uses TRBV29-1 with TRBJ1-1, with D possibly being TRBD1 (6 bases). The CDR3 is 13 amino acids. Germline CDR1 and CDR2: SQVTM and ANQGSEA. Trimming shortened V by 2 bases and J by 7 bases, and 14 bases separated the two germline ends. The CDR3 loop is CSVERTGLGEAFF. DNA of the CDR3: TGCAGCGTTGAACGTACAGGGCTGGGTGAAGCTTTCTTT.

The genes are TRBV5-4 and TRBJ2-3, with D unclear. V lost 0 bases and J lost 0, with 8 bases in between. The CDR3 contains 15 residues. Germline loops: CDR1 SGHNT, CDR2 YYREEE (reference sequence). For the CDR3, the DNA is TGTGCCAGCAGCTTGGAACAGAAGAGCACAGATACGCAGTATTTT. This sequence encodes CASSLEQKSTDTQYF. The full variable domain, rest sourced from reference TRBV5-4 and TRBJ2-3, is ETGVTQSPTHLIKTRGQQVTLRCSSQSGHNTVSWYQQALGQGPQFIFQYYREEENGRGNFPPRFSGLQFPNYSSELNVNALELDDSALYLCASSLEQKSTDTQYFGPGTRLTVL.

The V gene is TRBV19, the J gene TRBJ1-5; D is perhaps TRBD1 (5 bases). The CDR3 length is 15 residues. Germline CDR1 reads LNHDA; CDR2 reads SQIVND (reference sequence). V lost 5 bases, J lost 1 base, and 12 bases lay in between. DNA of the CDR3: TGTGCCAGTAGTTGGCAGGGAAGGAGCAATCAGCCCCAGCATTTT. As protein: CASSWQGRSNQPQHF.

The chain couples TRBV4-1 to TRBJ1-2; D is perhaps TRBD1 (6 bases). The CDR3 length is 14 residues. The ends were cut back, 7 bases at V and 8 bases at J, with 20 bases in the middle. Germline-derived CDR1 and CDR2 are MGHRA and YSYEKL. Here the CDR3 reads CASTSPTGIYGYTF. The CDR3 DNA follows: TGCGCCAGCACTTCCCCGACAGGAATCTACGGCTACACCTTC.

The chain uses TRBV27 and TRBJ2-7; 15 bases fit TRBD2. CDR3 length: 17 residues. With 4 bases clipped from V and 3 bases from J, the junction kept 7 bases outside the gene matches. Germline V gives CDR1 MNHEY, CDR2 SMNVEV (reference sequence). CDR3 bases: TGTGCCAGCAGTTACTCCGGGACTAGCGGGAGGAGCTACGAGCAGTACTTC. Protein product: CASSYSGTSGRSYEQYF.

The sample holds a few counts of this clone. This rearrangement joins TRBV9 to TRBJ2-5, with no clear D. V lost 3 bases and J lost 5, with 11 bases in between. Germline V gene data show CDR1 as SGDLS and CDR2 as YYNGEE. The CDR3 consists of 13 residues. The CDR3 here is CASSDASVETQYF. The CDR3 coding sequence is TGTGCCAGCAGCGACGCTAGTGTGGAGACCCAGTACTTC.